This T cell receptor (beta chain) emerged from a study of metastatic and nonmetastatic thyroid tumors (dated by TCRdb to 2018 to 2020). Background on the whole study: Repertoires were compared across peripheral blood and tumor or nodule tissue samples from malignant and benign thyroid patients.

None of the patients had been given any treatment before thyroid surgery. The study retrospectively analysed patient clinical samples collected from about 2012 to 2018 using T-cell receptor beta sequencing. What the study reported, not specific to this receptor: TCR beta diversity was reported as significantly higher in malignant tumors than in benign nodules, in both blood and tumor samples.

As a fraction of the sample, this clone is medium-sized (0.01 to 0.1%). Its antigen is not yet known. Base qualities are not at hand, and no much larger clone is one base apart. The germline V gene encodes CDR1 KGHDR and CDR2 SFDVKD. The CDR3 covers 14 residues, taking in both the cysteine and the phenylalanine. Of the read, only the CDR3 DNA is kept; its 42 bases are in frame from base 1. The V end loses 4 bases and the J end loses 4 bases, and a stretch of 12 bases separates them. Library method: PCR. The instrument was an Illumina HiSeq 4000. High-throughput sequencing was used to profile the TCR beta-chain CDR3 region of each patient. The original pipeline was this. Drawing on CDR3 differences between clinicopathological groups, the researchers built a classifier meant to tell apart patients with distant-metastatic papillary thyroid cancer. Repertoire diversity was assessed with the Shannon index, and tumor-blood repertoire similarity with the Morisita-Horn index. TCRdb handled the public reads itself, with Q25 trimming in fastp and clone calling in MiXCR, and kept productive beta chains. These V and J calls originate from TCRdb's pipeline instead of the authors' own analysis. In this sample the table shows several thousand clones, around 30% of which occur a single time. The ten largest account for about 43% of the sample.

Sequenced material: tumor tissue. The chain employs TRBV24-1 and TRBJ1-2; the D segment cannot be called with confidence. The TCR originated in a male donor with papillary thyroid cancer or a benign thyroid nodule (not recorded which). Some clones in this sample may be carry-over from other donors' samples. The DNA sequence is as follows: TGTGCCACCAGTGACGCCGGCGGGCCCTATGGCTACACCTTC. Translated, this is CATSDAGGPYGYTF.